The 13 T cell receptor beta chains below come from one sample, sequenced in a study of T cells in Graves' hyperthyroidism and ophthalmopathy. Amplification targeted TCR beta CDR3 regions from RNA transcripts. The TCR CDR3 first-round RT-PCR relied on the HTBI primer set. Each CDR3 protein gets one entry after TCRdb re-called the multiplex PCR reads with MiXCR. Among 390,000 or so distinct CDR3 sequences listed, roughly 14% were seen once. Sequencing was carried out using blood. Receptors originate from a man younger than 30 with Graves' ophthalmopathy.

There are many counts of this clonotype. CDR3 residues: CASSLYRTRDGYTF. Here the CDR3 DNA reads TGCGCCAGCAGCTTGTATCGAACACGGGATGGCTACACCTTC. This chain links TRBV5-1 with TRBJ1-2; no reliable D call. There are 14 residues in the CDR3. Germline V gives CDR1 SGHRS, CDR2 YFSETQ. The ends were cut back, 1 base at V and 6 bases at J, with 13 bases in the middle.

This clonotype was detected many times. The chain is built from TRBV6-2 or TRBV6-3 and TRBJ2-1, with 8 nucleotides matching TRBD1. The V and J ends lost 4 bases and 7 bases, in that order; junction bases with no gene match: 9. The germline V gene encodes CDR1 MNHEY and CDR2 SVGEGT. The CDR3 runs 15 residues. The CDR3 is CASSFPRGRRNEQFF. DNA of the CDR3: TGTGCCAGCAGTTTTCCCAGGGGGCGCAGGAATGAGCAGTTCTTC.

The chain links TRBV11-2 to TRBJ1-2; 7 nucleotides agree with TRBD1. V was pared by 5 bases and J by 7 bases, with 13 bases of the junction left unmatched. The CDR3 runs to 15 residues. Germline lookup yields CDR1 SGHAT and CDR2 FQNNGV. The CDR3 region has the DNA TGTGCCAGCAGCCCACCGACAGGGAGGACAGGTGGCTACACCTTC. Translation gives CASSPPTGRTGGYTF.

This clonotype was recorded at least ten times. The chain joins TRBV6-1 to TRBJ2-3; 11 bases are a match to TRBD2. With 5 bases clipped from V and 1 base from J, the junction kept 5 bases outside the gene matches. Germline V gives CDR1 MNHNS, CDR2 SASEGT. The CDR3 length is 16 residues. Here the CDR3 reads CASSPSGRRGTDTQYF. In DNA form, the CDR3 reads TGTGCCAGCAGTCCTAGCGGGAGGAGGGGCACAGATACGCAGTATTTT.

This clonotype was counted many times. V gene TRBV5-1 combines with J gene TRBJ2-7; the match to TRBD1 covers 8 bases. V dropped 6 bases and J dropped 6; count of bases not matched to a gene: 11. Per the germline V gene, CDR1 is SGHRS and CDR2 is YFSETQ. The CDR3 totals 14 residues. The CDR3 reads CASNLGQGSIEQYF. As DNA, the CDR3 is TGCGCCAGCAACCTCGGACAGGGCTCCATCGAGCAGTACTTC.

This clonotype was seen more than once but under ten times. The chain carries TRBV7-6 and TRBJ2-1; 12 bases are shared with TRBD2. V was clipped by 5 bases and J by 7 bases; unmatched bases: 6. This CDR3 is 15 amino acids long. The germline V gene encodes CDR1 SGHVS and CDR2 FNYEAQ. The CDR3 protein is CASSLTSGGSNEQFF. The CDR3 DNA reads TGTGCCAGCAGCCTGACTAGCGGGGGATCAAATGAGCAGTTCTTC.

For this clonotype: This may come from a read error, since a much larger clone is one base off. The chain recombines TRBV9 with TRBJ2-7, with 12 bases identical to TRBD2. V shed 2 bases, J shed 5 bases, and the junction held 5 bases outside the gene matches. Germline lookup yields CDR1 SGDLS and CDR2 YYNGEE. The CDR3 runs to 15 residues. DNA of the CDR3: TGTGCCAGCAGCGTGACTAGCGGGAGTACTGACGAGCAGTACTTC. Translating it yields CASSVTSGSTDEQYF. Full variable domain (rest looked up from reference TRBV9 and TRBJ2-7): DSGVTQTPKHLITATGQRVTLRCSPRSGDLSVYWYQQSLDQGLQFLIQYYNGEERAKGNILERFSAQQFPDLHSELNLSSLELGDSALYFCASSVTSGSTDEQYFGPGTRLTVT.

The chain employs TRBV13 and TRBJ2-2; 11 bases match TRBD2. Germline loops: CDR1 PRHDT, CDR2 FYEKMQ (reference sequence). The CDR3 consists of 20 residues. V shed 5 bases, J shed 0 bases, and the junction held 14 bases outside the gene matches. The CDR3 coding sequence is TGTGCCAGCAGCCATAACGATCTAGCGGGAGGACTCGCGAACACCGGGGAGCTGTTTTTT. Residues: CASSHNDLAGGLANTGELFF.

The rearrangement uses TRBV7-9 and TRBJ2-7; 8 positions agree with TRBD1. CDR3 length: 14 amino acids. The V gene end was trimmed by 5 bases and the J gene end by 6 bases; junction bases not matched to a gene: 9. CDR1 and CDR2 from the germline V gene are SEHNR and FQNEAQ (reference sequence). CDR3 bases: TGTGCCAGCAGCAGGGGACAGGAGGCCGTCGAGCAGTACTTC. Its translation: CASSRGQEAVEQYF.

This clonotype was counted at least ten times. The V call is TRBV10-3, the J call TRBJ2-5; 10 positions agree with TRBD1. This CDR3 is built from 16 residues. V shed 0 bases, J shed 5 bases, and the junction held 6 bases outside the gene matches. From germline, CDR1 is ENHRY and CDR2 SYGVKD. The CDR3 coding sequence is TGTGCCATCAGTGAGTCGCCGGGACAGGGGAAGGAGACCCAGTACTTC. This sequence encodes CAISESPGQGKETQYF.

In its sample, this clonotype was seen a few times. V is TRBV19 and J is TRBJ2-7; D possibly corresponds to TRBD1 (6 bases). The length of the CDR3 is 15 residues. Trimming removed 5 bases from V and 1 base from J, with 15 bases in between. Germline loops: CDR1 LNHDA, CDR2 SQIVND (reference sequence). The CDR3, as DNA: TGTGCCAGTAGTTCCTCCGGGACATGGTCCTACGAGCAGTACTTC. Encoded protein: CASSSSGTWSYEQYF.

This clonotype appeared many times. This CDR3 reads CASSLPRQGFRETQYF. In DNA, the CDR3 is TGTGCCAGCAGTCTCCCCAGACAGGGTTTTAGGGAGACCCAGTACTTC. This sequence joins TRBV28 and TRBJ2-5, with 7 bases fitting TRBD1. The CDR3 is 16 amino acids. The V segment lost 5 bases and the J segment 5 bases; nucleotides outside the gene matches: 14. Looked up from germline, CDR1 is MDHEN and CDR2 is SYDVKM.

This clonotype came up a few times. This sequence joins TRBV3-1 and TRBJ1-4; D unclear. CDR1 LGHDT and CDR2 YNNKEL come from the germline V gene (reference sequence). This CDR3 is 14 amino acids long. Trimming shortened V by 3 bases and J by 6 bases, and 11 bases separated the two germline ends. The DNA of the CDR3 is TGTGCCAGCAGCCAGCAGGATTGGGATGAAAAACTGTTTTTT. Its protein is CASSQQDWDEKLFF.